A selection of T cell receptor beta chains follows, all from one sample in a study of B cell selection in AIRE deficiency. Only in-frame clones appear in the TCRdb table, and some are missing; sequencing was by immunoSEQ multiplex PCR. The sample has 25,000 to 30,000 clones, 95% to 96% seen once. The material sequenced was CD4+CD127+ conventional T cells sorted from PBMCs. Every receptor here comes from a human donor in good health. CDR3s include the opening cysteine and the closing phenylalanine or tryptophan. D genes are given only for firm matches. The size entry is marked missing in some rows and otherwise reads once, few, many or a size class.

j_gene	v_gene	abundance	d_gene	CDR3nt	CDR3aa
TRBJ2-3	TRBV19	NA	TRBD1	TGTGCCAGTGCCCGACAGGGGGCGGCAGATACGCAGTATTTT	CASARQGAADTQYF
TRBJ2-1	TRBV29-1	NA	NA	TGCAGCGTTGTTACGGGAAGCTCCTACAATGAGCAGTTCTTC	CSVVTGSSYNEQFF
TRBJ2-7	TRBV13	NA	TRBD1	TGTGCCAGCAGCTTAGGGACAGGGAGCGCCTACGAGCAGTACTTC	CASSLGTGSAYEQYF
TRBJ2-5	TRBV7-2	NA	NA	TGTGCCAGCAGCTTAGTCGTTCCTGGGACCCAGTACTTC	CASSLVVPGTQYF
TRBJ1-2	TRBV2	NA	NA	TGTGCCAGCACTACCAGGGAGGCGCATGGCTACACCTTC	CASTTREAHGYTF
TRBJ2-2	TRBV5-6	NA	TRBD2	TGTGCCAGCAGCTTGCTAGCGGTGAACACCGGGGAGCTGTTTTTT	CASSLLAVNTGELFF
TRBJ2-4	TRBV21-1	NA	NA	TGTGCCAGCAGCAAAGGGCTGGACTTAGCCAAAAACATTCAGTACTTC	CASSKGLDLAKNIQYF
TRBJ2-7	TRBV5-1	NA	NA	TGCGCCAGCGCCGAGTTAGGCAAGTCCTACGAGCAGTACTTC	CASAELGKSYEQYF
TRBJ1-2	TRBV6-6	NA	NA	TGTGCCAGCAGTTCCCGGGACGTCTACACCTTC	CASSSRDVYTF
TRBJ2-3	TRBV5-1	NA	NA	TGCGCCAGCAGCTCGGACAGAGCAGATACGCAGTATTTT	CASSSDRADTQYF
TRBJ1-2	TRBV6-1	NA	NA	TGTGCCAGCAGTTTGGACTTTGGCTACACCTTC	CASSLDFGYTF
TRBJ1-5	TRBV6-5	NA	NA	TGTGCCAGCAGTTACAGGGATAATCAGCCCCAGCATTTT	CASSYRDNQPQHF
TRBJ2-6	TRBV5-5	NA	NA	TGTGCCAGCAGCCCAGAGAACAGGGCTCGAAACGTCCTGACTTTC	CASSPENRARNVLTF
TRBJ2-5	TRBV19	once	TRBD2	TGTGCCAGTCAGTATAGCGGGAGGGCCCAAGAGACCCAGTACTTC	CASQYSGRAQETQYF
TRBJ2-3	TRBV9	NA	TRBD2	TGTGCCTCCTCCTTAGCGGGAGGCGGGATAGATACGCAGTATTTT	CASSLAGGGIDTQYF
TRBJ2-1	TRBV11-2	NA	TRBD2	TGTGCCAGCAGCTCCTTAGCGGGGGGGACCTACAATGAGCAGTTCTTC	CASSSLAGGTYNEQFF
TRBJ2-7	TRBV11-2	NA	TRBD1	TGTGCCGCCGGGACAGGGTTCTACGAGCAGTACTTC	CAAGTGFYEQYF
TRBJ2-3	TRBV6-1	NA	TRBD2	TGTGCCAGCAGGGAACTAGCGGGGGCCACAGATACGCAGTATTTT	CASRELAGATDTQYF
TRBJ1-5	TRBV29-1	NA	NA	TGCAGCGTTGGTTGGGGAGAGGATCAGCCCCAGCATTTT	CSVGWGEDQPQHF
TRBJ1-3	TRBV2	NA	TRBD1	TGTGCCAGCAGTGAATGGAGGGACAGGGCGTCTGGAAACACCATATATTTT	CASSEWRDRASGNTIYF
TRBJ1-3	TRBV18	once	NA	TGTGCCAGCTCACCACGGGGGCGCCGAAGCTCTGGAAACACCATATATTTT	CASSPRGRRSSGNTIYF
TRBJ2-7	TRBV5-5	NA	NA	TGTGCCAGCAGCTTGGTGGCAGGGAGAAACTACGAGCAGTACTTC	CASSLVAGRNYEQYF
TRBJ1-1	TRBV18	NA	TRBD1	TGTGCCAGCTCACAGGGACAGGTGAACACTGAAGCTTTCTTT	CASSQGQVNTEAFF
TRBJ2-7	TRBV21-1	NA	NA	TGTGCCAGCAGCAAAGGGGACGAGCAGTACTTC	CASSKGDEQYF
TRBJ2-1	TRBV11-2	NA	TRBD2	TGTGCCAGCAGCTTAGAACTAGCGGGGGGGTTTTACAATGAGCAGTTCTTC	CASSLELAGGFYNEQFF
TRBJ2-5	TRBV5-6	NA	NA	TGTGCCAGCAGCTCGTACTACCTTGTGGAGACCCAGTACTTC	CASSSYYLVETQYF
TRBJ2-7	TRBV5-1	NA	TRBD1	TGCGCCAGCAGCTTAACAGGGGATTCCTCCTACGAGCAGTACTTC	CASSLTGDSSYEQYF
TRBJ2-2	TRBV21-1	few	NA	TGTGCCAGCAGCAAAGGACGGGTTACTGGGGAGCTGTTTTTT	CASSKGRVTGELFF
TRBJ1-4	TRBV7-3	NA	NA	TGTGCCAGCACCGAAGCCCGGACCGATGAAAAACTGTTTTTT	CASTEARTDEKLFF
TRBJ2-2	TRBV7-2	few	NA	TGTGCCAGCAGCTCCGCAGGGATTTCTCTTGTGTTTTTT	CASSSAGISLVFF
TRBJ2-1	TRBV18	NA	TRBD2	TGTGCCAGCTCACCAGGACTAGCGTTTAACAATGAGCAGTTCTTC	CASSPGLAFNNEQFF
TRBJ1-3	TRBV6-1	once	NA	TGTGCCAGCAGTCCCTACAGAACTGGAAACACCATATATTTT	CASSPYRTGNTIYF
TRBJ1-3	TRBV9	NA	NA	TGTGCCAGCAGCGTAGAGGGGAACTGGGAATCTGGAAACACCATATATTTT	CASSVEGNWESGNTIYF
TRBJ1-6	TRBV7-3	NA	NA	TGTGCCAGCAGCCCGAGGGGGGAAAGGAATTCACCCCTCCACTTT	CASSPRGERNSPLHF
TRBJ2-5	TRBV5-4	NA	TRBD2	TGTGCCAGCAGCCGGGGGACTAGCGGGAGGGTGGTTGAGACCCAGTACTTC	CASSRGTSGRVVETQYF
TRBJ2-2	TRBV11-2	NA	NA	TGTGCCAGCAGCTTAGTAAGGGGCCCCACCGGGGAGCTGTTTTTT	CASSLVRGPTGELFF
TRBJ1-1	TRBV11-3	NA	NA	TGTGCCAGCAGCTTGGATCGGTTGAACACTGAAGCTTTCTTT	CASSLDRLNTEAFF
TRBJ2-3	TRBV11-2	NA	NA	TGTGCCAGCAGCTTATGGCGGGGCAGCACAGATACGCAGTATTTT	CASSLWRGSTDTQYF
TRBJ2-5	TRBV29-1	NA	NA	TGCAGCGTTGAAGGATCCGGGGAGACCCAGTACTTC	CSVEGSGETQYF
TRBJ1-1	TRBV7-9	NA	NA	TGTGCCAGCAGACTGGGACAAAAGAACACTGAAGCTTTCTTT	CASRLGQKNTEAFF
TRBJ1-1	TRBV5-4	NA	TRBD1	TGTGCCAGCAGCTTGGGACAGGGGGCTGTGAACACTGAAGCTTTCTTT	CASSLGQGAVNTEAFF
TRBJ2-2	TRBV29-1	NA	NA	TGCAGCGTTGGCGACGCGAACACCGGGGAGCTGTTTTTT	CSVGDANTGELFF